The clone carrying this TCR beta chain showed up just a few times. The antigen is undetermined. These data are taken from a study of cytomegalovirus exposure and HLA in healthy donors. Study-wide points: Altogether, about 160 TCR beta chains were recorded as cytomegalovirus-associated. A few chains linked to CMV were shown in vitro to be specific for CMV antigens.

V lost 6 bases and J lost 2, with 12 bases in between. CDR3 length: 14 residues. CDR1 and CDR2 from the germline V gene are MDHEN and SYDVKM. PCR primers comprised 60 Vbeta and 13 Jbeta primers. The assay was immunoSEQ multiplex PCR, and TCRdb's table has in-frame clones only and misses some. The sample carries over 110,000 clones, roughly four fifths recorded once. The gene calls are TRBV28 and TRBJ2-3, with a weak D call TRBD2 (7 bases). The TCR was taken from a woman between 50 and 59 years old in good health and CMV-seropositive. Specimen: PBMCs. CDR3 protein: CASREGGSTDTQYF. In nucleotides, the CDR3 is TGTGCCAGCAGGGAGGGGGGGTCCACAGATACGCAGTATTTT.